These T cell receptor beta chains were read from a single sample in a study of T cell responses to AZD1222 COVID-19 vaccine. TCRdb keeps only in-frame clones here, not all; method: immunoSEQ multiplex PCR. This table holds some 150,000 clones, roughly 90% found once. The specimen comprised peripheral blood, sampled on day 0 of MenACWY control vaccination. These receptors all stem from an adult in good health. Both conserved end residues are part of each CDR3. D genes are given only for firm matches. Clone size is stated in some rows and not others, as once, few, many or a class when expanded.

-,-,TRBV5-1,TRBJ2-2,CASSLVPEVGELFF,TGCGCCAGCAGCTTGGTTCCGGAGGTCGGGGAGCTGTTTTTT
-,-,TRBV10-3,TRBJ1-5,CAISGGGQPQHF,TGTGCCATCAGTGGGGGTGGTCAGCCCCAGCATTTT
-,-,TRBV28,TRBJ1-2,CASSPPGPYGYTF,TGTGCCAGCAGTCCGCCGGGTCCTTATGGCTACACCTTC
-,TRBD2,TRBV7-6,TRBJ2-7,CASSSLPTSGYEQYF,TGTGCCAGCAGCTCCCTACCGACTAGCGGCTACGAGCAGTACTTC
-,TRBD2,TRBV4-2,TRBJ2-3,CASSLNLAGSTDTQYF,TGTGCCAGCAGCCTGAACTTAGCGGGTTCCACAGATACGCAGTATTTT
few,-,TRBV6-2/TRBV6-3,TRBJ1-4,CASSRAATNEKLFF,TGTGCCAGCAGTCGGGCCGCAACTAATGAAAAACTGTTTTTT
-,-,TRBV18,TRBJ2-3,CASSPREGQRYF,TGTGCCAGCTCACCACGCGAAGGCCAGAGGTATTTT
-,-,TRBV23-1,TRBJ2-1,CASSPITGYNEQFF,TGCGCCAGCAGTCCGATTACAGGCTACAATGAGCAGTTCTTC
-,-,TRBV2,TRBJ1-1,CASSGMAFF,TGTGCCAGCAGCGGAATGGCTTTCTTT
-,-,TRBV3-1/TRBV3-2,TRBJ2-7,CASSQRGQYF,TGTGCCAGCAGCCAAAGGGGGCAGTACTTC
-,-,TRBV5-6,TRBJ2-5,CASSSEWETQYF,TGTGCCAGCAGCTCGGAATGGGAGACCCAGTACTTC
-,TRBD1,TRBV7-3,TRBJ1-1,CASSWGQTDTEAFF,TGTGCCAGCAGCTGGGGACAGACTGACACTGAAGCTTTCTTT
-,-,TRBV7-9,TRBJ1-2,CASKGNYYGYTF,TGTGCCAGCAAGGGGAATTACTATGGCTACACCTTC
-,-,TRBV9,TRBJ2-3,CASSRGGRGDTQYF,TGTGCCAGCAGTCGAGGGGGGAGAGGAGATACGCAGTATTTT
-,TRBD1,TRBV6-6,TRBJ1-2,CASSYSGQNYGYTF,TGTGCCAGCAGTTACTCGGGACAGAACTATGGCTACACCTTC
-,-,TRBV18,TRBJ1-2,CASSGGPGSDYGYTF,TGTGCCAGCTCCGGAGGTCCGGGAAGTGACTATGGCTACACCTTC
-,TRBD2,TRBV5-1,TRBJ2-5,CASSLKRTSADIQETQYF,TGCGCCAGCAGCTTGAAAAGGACTAGCGCGGATATCCAAGAGACCCAGTACTTC
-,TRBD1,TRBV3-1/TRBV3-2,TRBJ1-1,CASSHSGQGRTEAFF,TGTGCCAGCAGCCATTCCGGACAGGGGCGCACTGAAGCTTTCTTT
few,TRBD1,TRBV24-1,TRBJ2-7,CATSDSRGTGFYEQYF,TGTGCCACCAGTGATTCCCGGGGGACAGGATTTTACGAGCAGTACTTC
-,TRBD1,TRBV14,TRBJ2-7,CASSQEWGQGSDEQYF,TGTGCCAGCAGCCAGGAATGGGGACAGGGTTCCGACGAGCAGTACTTC
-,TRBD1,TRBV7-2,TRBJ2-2,CASSLRTGNTGELFF,TGTGCCAGCAGCTTACGGACAGGGAACACCGGGGAGCTGTTTTTT
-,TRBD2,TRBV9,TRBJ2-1,CASSAIGTSGSVEQFF,TGTGCCAGCAGCGCCATAGGGACTAGCGGGAGTGTTGAGCAGTTCTTC
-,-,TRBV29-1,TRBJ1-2,CSVEDPAANYGYTF,TGCAGCGTTGAAGATCCTGCGGCTAACTATGGCTACACCTTC
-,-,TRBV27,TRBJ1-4,CASSLQGQNEKLFF,TGTGCCAGCAGTTTACAGGGGCAGAATGAAAAACTGTTTTTT